The 25 T cell receptor beta chains reported below all come from one sample, sequenced in a study of neurological immune-mediated disorders. TCRdb processed the 5' RACE reads anew with MiXCR; each CDR3 protein has one entry. The sample has about 30,000 distinct CDR3 sequences; over 12% are singletons. The sample was PBMCs. Receptor source: a man between 65 and 85 years old in good health.

This clonotype rates as medium-sized. The rearrangement joins TRBV29-1 to TRBJ2-1, with 10 bases identical to TRBD1. The V segment lost 0 bases and the J segment 0 bases; nucleotides outside the gene matches: 8. The CDR3 loop spans 18 amino acids. Germline V gene lookup returns CDR1 SQVTM and CDR2 ANQGSEA. The CDR3 loop is CSVEDLGTGVASYNEQFF. DNA of the CDR3: TGCAGCGTTGAAGATTTAGGGACAGGGGTCGCCTCCTACAATGAGCAGTTCTTC.

In its sample, this clonotype ranks as medium-sized (0.01 to 0.1%). The chain employs TRBV28 and TRBJ1-1; 7 bases are a match to TRBD1. The germline V gene has CDR1 MDHEN and CDR2 SYDVKM. Trimming cost V 5 bases and J 5 bases; bases outside gene matches: 11. The CDR3 loop spans 15 amino acids. In DNA, the CDR3 is TGTGCCAGCAGTCCCCGGACAGGCTGGGGGACTGAAGCTTTCTTT. Encoded protein: CASSPRTGWGTEAFF.

This clonotype was seen at least ten times. The rearrangement uses TRBV29-1 and TRBJ2-5; 7 positions agree with TRBD1. The CDR3 contains 14 residues. From germline, CDR1 is SQVTM and CDR2 ANQGSEA. The ends lost 1 base at V and 2 bases at J; junction bases unmatched: 4. The CDR3 DNA follows: TGCAGCGTTGAAGGACAGGGCTGGCAAGAGACCCAGTACTTC. Its translation: CSVEGQGWQETQYF.

This sequence joins TRBV7-2 and TRBJ2-1, with D uncertain. V was shortened by 3 bases and J by 4 bases, with 4 bases between the two germline ends. Germline V gene data show CDR1 as SGHTA and CDR2 as FQGNSA. This CDR3 is built from 12 residues. CDR3 in amino acids: CASSLGYNEQFF. The CDR3 nucleotides are TGTGCCAGCAGCTTGGGGTACAATGAGCAGTTCTTC.

This clonotype was seen many times. The rearrangement links TRBV7-3 to TRBJ2-7, with TRBD1 as a possible D gene (6 bases). Germline values: CDR1 SGHTA, CDR2 FQGTGA. The V end lost 1 base, the J end lost 7 bases, and 11 bases lay between the germline ends. The CDR3 runs to 13 residues. The CDR3 coding sequence is TGTGCCAGCAGCTTAATAGGGGGTGGAGAGCAGTACTTC. It yields the protein CASSLIGGGEQYF.

This clonotype was observed at least ten times. The chain combines TRBV10-3 with TRBJ2-7; 8 bases align to TRBD1. The germline gives CDR1 ENHRY, CDR2 SYGVKD. With V trimmed by 5 bases and J by 5 bases, 8 bases remained unmatched. The CDR3 loop spans 14 amino acids. For the CDR3, the DNA is TGTGCCATCAGTCCAGGACAGGGCCCCAACGAGCAGTACTTC. Protein: CAISPGQGPNEQYF.

This chain uses TRBV7-2 with TRBJ2-5, with TRBD2 matching over 10 bases. J lost 1 base, V lost 2 bases, and 7 bases had no gene match. Germline V gives CDR1 SGHTA, CDR2 FQGNSA. The CDR3 is made up of 17 amino acids. CDR3 nucleotides: TGTGCCAGCAGCTTAAAAGCGGGGGGGCTCGGCCAAGAGACCCAGTACTTC. It encodes CASSLKAGGLGQETQYF.

This clonotype was seen repeatedly, ten times or more. The rearrangement links TRBV12-3 or TRBV12-4 to TRBJ2-7, with 15 bases lining up with TRBD2. V was pared by 3 bases and J by 13 bases, with 4 bases of the junction left unmatched. The CDR3 is 13 residues long. The DNA for the CDR3 is TGTGCCAGCAGTTTTGGGACTAGCGGGGGGAGTTACTTC. Amino acids: CASSFGTSGGSYF.

In its sample, this clonotype was seen many times. The V and J genes are TRBV7-9 and TRBJ2-7, with D possibly matching TRBD1 (7 bases). Germline assignment: CDR1 SEHNR and CDR2 FQNEAQ (reference sequence). This CDR3 spans 13 amino acids. V lost 1 base to trimming and J lost 6 bases, with 10 bases between them. The CDR3 nucleotides are TGTGCCAGCAGCTTAGGACAGGGAGGCGAGCAGTACTTC. This sequence encodes CASSLGQGGEQYF.

This clonotype is medium-sized by share. The chain combines TRBV25-1 with TRBJ1-1; weak D call: TRBD1 (6 bases). This CDR3 has 14 amino acids. Germline V lookup: CDR1 MGHDK, CDR2 SYGVNS. The V end was cut by 6 bases, the J end by 0 bases, with 11 bases between. The CDR3 DNA reads TGTGCCAGCAGGGGTACAGGGCTGAACACTGAAGCTTTCTTT. It codes for CASRGTGLNTEAFF.

This clonotype showed up many times. The chain links TRBV7-2 to TRBJ1-4; a possible D gene is TRBD1 (5 bases). The V end lost 1 base, the J end lost 7 bases, and 13 bases lay between the germline ends. The germline V gene has CDR1 SGHTA and CDR2 FQGNSA. CDR3 size: 15 residues. The chain's CDR3 is CASSLGGHGSEKLFF. The CDR3 DNA sequence: TGTGCCAGCAGCTTAGGAGGACACGGAAGTGAAAAACTGTTTTTT.

This clonotype was seen repeatedly, ten times or more. The CDR3 here is CASSLGTSGEKGEQFF. CDR3 bases: TGTGCCAGCAGCTTAGGGACTAGCGGGGAAAAGGGTGAGCAGTTCTTC. This chain uses TRBV7-8 with TRBJ2-1; 12 positions match TRBD2. Germline CDR1 reads SGHVS; CDR2 reads FQNEAQ. V was pared by 1 base and J by 9 bases, with 7 bases of the junction left unmatched. The CDR3 runs 16 residues.

This clonotype was found many times. J is TRBJ2-3 and V is TRBV7-2; TRBD2 matches 15 bases. Germline V CDR1 and CDR2: SGHTA, FQGNSA. CDR3 length: 19 amino acids. After removal of 3 bases from V and 6 bases from J, the junction contained 13 bases not matched to a gene. The DNA of the CDR3 is TGTGCCAGCAGCTTGAATCCCGGGACTAGCGGGGGGCCGAAGGATACGCAGTATTTT. It is translated as CASSLNPGTSGGPKDTQYF. The full variable domain, with the rest looked up from reference TRBV7-2 and TRBJ2-3, is GAGVSQSPSNKVTEKGKDVELRCDPISGHTALYWYRQSLGQGLEFLIYFQGNSAPDKSGLPSDRFSAERTGGSVSTLTIQRTQQEDSAVYLCASSLNPGTSGGPKDTQYFGPGTRLTVL.

This clonotype was observed at least ten times. A junction end diverges from the germline sequence, so it may reflect a read error. The rearrangement links TRBV3-1 to TRBJ2-3, with 12 positions matching TRBD2. Looked up from germline, CDR1 is LGHDT and CDR2 is YNNKEL (reference sequence). This CDR3 is 13 amino acids long. The CDR3 loop reads CASSQDRLAGANF. DNA for the CDR3: TGTGCCAGCAGCCAAGACAGACTAGCGGGGGCCAATTTT.

In this sample, this clonotype turned up many times. The chain links TRBV20-1 to TRBJ2-6; D call uncertain. The V gene's germline CDR1 is DFQATT and CDR2 SNEGSKA (reference sequence). V lost 2 bases to trimming and J lost 0 bases, with 11 bases between them. The CDR3 runs to 16 residues. The CDR3 loop is CSARSQPSSGANVLTF. The CDR3 region has the DNA TGCAGTGCTAGAAGTCAGCCTTCCTCTGGGGCCAACGTCCTGACTTTC.

Comments on this clonotype: Relative to the germline gene, one junction end is altered; a read error may explain this. The chain recombines TRBV15 with TRBJ2-3, with 7 bases lining up with TRBD1. The J call is doubtful: the DNA matches TRBJ1-5 better. CDR1 is LNHNV and CDR2 is YYDKDF in the germline V gene (reference sequence). This CDR3 has 13 residues. CDR3 sequence reads: CATSRDRADTQHF. Here the CDR3 DNA reads TGTGCGACCAGCAGAGACAGGGCAGATACGCAGCATTTT.

A single count supports this clonotype. V gene TRBV5-1 combines with J gene TRBJ2-2; TRBD2 matches 12 bases. The CDR3 is made up of 15 amino acids. Germline V lookup: CDR1 SGHRS, CDR2 YFSETQ. Germline trimming cut 4 bases from V and 7 bases from J; bases unmatched to any gene: 5. This CDR3 reads CASSPSGRAYGELFF. The CDR3 DNA reads as TGCGCCAGCAGCCCTAGCGGGAGGGCCTACGGGGAGCTGTTTTTT.

This clonotype has at least ten counts. V is TRBV12-3 or TRBV12-4 and J is TRBJ2-3, with D uncertain. The CDR3 covers 14 residues. Trimming cost V 3 bases and J 5 bases, with 12 bases left between them. The DNA for the CDR3 is TGTGCCAGCAGTTTTCTGACTTTACAAGATACGCAGTATTTT. Its protein product is CASSFLTLQDTQYF.

This clonotype was counted many times. The chain recombines TRBV20-1 with TRBJ2-3; D is ambiguous. CDR1 and CDR2 from the germline V gene are DFQATT and SNEGSKA (reference sequence). The length of the CDR3 is 12 residues. V was clipped by 0 bases and J by 6 bases, with 7 bases between them. CDR3 nucleotide sequence: TGCAGTGCTAGAGATGGGCGGGATACGCAGTATTTT. It is translated as CSARDGRDTQYF.

This clonotype was seen at least ten times. The chain couples TRBV4-3 to TRBJ1-1; D is uncertain. The germline V gene has CDR1 LGHNA and CDR2 YSLEER. Trimming removed 0 bases at V and 4 bases at J, with 12 bases between. There are 15 residues in the CDR3. The DNA for the CDR3 is TGCGCCAGCAGCCAAGATACGGCAGCTTCCACTGAAGCTTTCTTT. As protein: CASSQDTAASTEAFF.

In this sample, this clonotype turned up many times. DNA for the CDR3: TGTGCCACCAGTGACCGGGACACCACCCAAGAGACCCAGTACTTC. It yields the protein CATSDRDTTQETQYF. The chain employs TRBV24-1 and TRBJ2-5; TRBD1 is a possible D gene (6 bases). The germline gives CDR1 KGHDR, CDR2 SFDVKD. CDR3 size: 15 residues. Trimming left V 4 bases short and J 1 base short, with 12 bases between.

This clonotype was seen many times. This chain joins TRBV10-3 and TRBJ2-5, with D perhaps matching TRBD1 or TRBD2 (5 bases each). There are 14 residues in the CDR3. With 8 bases removed from V and 2 bases from J, the gap between germline ends came to 15 bases. The germline CDR1 and CDR2 sequences are ENHRY and SYGVKD. CDR3 sequence (DNA): TGTGCCATCGGAACCGGGACGAGGCAAGAGACCCAGTACTTC. Its translation is CAIGTGTRQETQYF.

This clonotype was counted at least ten times. The rearrangement joins TRBV29-1 to TRBJ2-1; 7 bases align to TRBD1. Germline V CDR1 and CDR2: SQVTM, ANQGSEA. The length of the CDR3 is 15 residues. Trimming took 8 bases from V and 2 from J; bases not matched to a gene: 12. The CDR3 protein is CSLRPGTEPYNEQFF. The CDR3 region has the DNA TGCAGCTTACGTCCCGGGACAGAGCCCTACAATGAGCAGTTCTTC.

This clonotype has more than one count but fewer than ten. The chain is built from TRBV20-1 and TRBJ2-3; TRBD1 matches at 7 bases. The CDR3 covers 17 residues. Germline trimming cut 2 bases from V and 1 base from J; bases unmatched to any gene: 12. Per the germline V gene, CDR1 is DFQATT and CDR2 is SNEGSKA (reference sequence). The CDR3 protein is CSARWSGGRTRTDTQYF. As DNA, the CDR3 is TGCAGTGCTAGATGGTCAGGGGGTCGCACCCGCACAGATACGCAGTATTTT.

This clonotype appeared many times. The J gene is TRBJ1-1, the V gene TRBV28; D not certain. The CDR3 is 12 residues long. V shed 3 bases and J shed 1 base, with 3 bases lying between them. Germline V gene data show CDR1 as MDHEN and CDR2 as SYDVKM. The CDR3 protein is CASSFTNTEAFF. In DNA, the CDR3 is TGTGCCAGCAGTTTCACGAACACTGAAGCTTTCTTT.